Shown below are 12 T cell receptor beta chains from a single sample sequenced in a study of neurological immune-mediated disorders. MiXCR was run by TCRdb on the 5' RACE reads, yielding one entry per CDR3 protein. The table has roughly 38,000 distinct CDR3 sequences, 2.5% seen once. The specimen was PBMCs. Receptor source: a man aged 30 to 45 with multiple sclerosis.

This clonotype appeared many times. The chain recombines TRBV29-1 with TRBJ2-3; unclear D gene. The germline CDR1 and CDR2 sequences are SQVTM and ANQGSEA. This CDR3 has 13 residues. Trimming shortened V by 4 bases and J by 1 base, and 9 bases separated the two germline ends. The chain's CDR3 is CSVVVSRTDTQYF. CDR3 nucleotides: TGCAGCGTTGTTGTGTCGCGCACAGATACGCAGTATTTT.

Many counts were recorded for this clonotype. V usage is TRBV7-3 and J usage is TRBJ2-3; D possibly corresponds to TRBD2 (5 bases). Per germline, CDR1 SGHTA and CDR2 FQGTGA. This CDR3 contains 15 residues. Trimming stripped 1 base from V and 1 base from J, with 9 bases between. Here the CDR3 reads CASSLILAGTDTQYF. CDR3 DNA sequence: TGTGCCAGCAGCTTAATCCTAGCTGGCACAGATACGCAGTATTTT.

The table lists this clonotype with many counts. CDR3 in amino acids: CASRTTGGSEQYF. The CDR3 nucleotides are TGTGCCAGCAGGACGACAGGGGGCAGCGAGCAGTACTTC. This chain joins TRBV6-1 and TRBJ2-7, with 10 bases aligning to TRBD1. The CDR3 is 13 residues long. V lost 6 bases, J lost 6 bases, and 5 bases stayed unmatched. Germline V lookup: CDR1 MNHNS, CDR2 SASEGT.

This clonotype was counted ten times or more. The chain employs TRBV7-2 and TRBJ2-1; unclear D gene. Per germline, CDR1 SGHTA and CDR2 FQGNSA. The CDR3 contains 15 residues. The V end was cut by 4 bases, the J end by 3 bases, with 13 bases between. CDR3 in amino acids: CASSSSAERYNEQFF. In DNA form, the CDR3 reads TGTGCCAGCAGCTCCTCGGCGGAGCGCTACAATGAGCAGTTCTTC.

In its sample, this clonotype was seen many times. The CDR3, as DNA: TGTGCCAGCAGTTCACTAGCGGGAGTTACGAAAGAGACCCAGTACTTC. Translation: CASSSLAGVTKETQYF. The chain employs TRBV12-3 or TRBV12-4 and TRBJ2-5, with 11 bases matching TRBD2. The CDR3 extends over 16 amino acids. V lost 4 bases and J lost 3; bases outside the gene matches: 7.

The sample holds many counts of this clonotype. The CDR3 sequence is CASSVVSRGSYNEQFF. CDR3 nucleotide sequence: TGTGCCAGCAGCGTAGTTTCGCGGGGCTCCTACAATGAGCAGTTCTTC. The rearrangement joins TRBV9 to TRBJ2-1; TRBD2 might be the D (6 bases). The CDR3 runs to 16 residues. From germline, CDR1 is SGDLS and CDR2 YYNGEE. V lost 0 bases and J 0 bases, leaving 10 bases between the germline ends.

This clonotype was counted at least ten times. The chain is built from TRBV7-2 and TRBJ2-2, with D possibly matching TRBD1 (5 bases). The CDR3 has 16 residues. Trimming removed 2 bases from V and 2 bases from J, with 12 bases in between. Germline V CDR1 and CDR2: SGHTA, FQGNSA. The CDR3 is CASSLRFQGNTGELFF. The CDR3 coding sequence is TGTGCCAGCAGCTTAAGATTTCAGGGAAACACCGGGGAGCTGTTTTTT.

For the CDR3, the DNA is TGCAGTGCACCGGGACAGCAAGAGACCCAGTACTTC. This encodes CSAPGQQETQYF. The chain combines TRBV20-1 with TRBJ2-5; 7 nucleotides line up with TRBD1. After removal of 6 bases from V and 2 bases from J, the junction contained 3 bases not matched to a gene. The CDR3 contains 12 residues. CDR1 and CDR2 from the germline V gene are DFQATT and SNEGSKA (reference sequence).

This clonotype was recorded many times. The CDR3: CASSQGRTASGQETQYF. CDR3 bases: TGTGCCAGCAGCCAAGGACGGACCGCTAGCGGACAAGAGACCCAGTACTTC. The V and J genes are TRBV14 and TRBJ2-5; TRBD2 matches 7 bases. J lost 2 bases, V lost 1 base, and 10 bases had no gene match. Per germline, CDR1 SGHDN and CDR2 FVKESK. The CDR3 is 17 amino acids. Full variable domain (outside the CDR3, taken from reference TRBV14 and TRBJ2-5): EAGVTQFPSHSVIEKGQTVTLRCDPISGHDNLYWYRRVMGKEIKFLLHFVKESKQDESGMPNNRFLAERTGGTYSTLKVQPAELEDSGVYFCASSQGRTASGQETQYFGPGTRLLVL.

This clonotype was seen at least ten times. The chain is built from TRBV20-1 and TRBJ2-3; 12 bases match TRBD2. The germline V gene encodes CDR1 DFQATT and CDR2 SNEGSKA (reference sequence). Trimming at V came to 1 base and at J to 6 bases, leaving 8 bases not matched to a gene. This CDR3 spans 16 amino acids. CDR3 protein: CSARGELAGGPDTQYF. In DNA form, the CDR3 reads TGCAGTGCTAGAGGAGAACTAGCGGGAGGCCCGGATACGCAGTATTTT.

This clonotype occurred many times. CDR3 sequence (DNA): TGTGCCAGCAGCTTCCGGGACCCTGACTACGAGCAGTACTTC. Translation: CASSFRDPDYEQYF. The rearrangement uses TRBV7-2 and TRBJ2-7, with D possibly called TRBD1 or TRBD2 (5 bases each). Germline lookup yields CDR1 SGHTA and CDR2 FQGNSA. The CDR3 has 14 amino acids. Trimming cost V 3 bases and J 3 bases, with 12 bases left between them.

This clonotype was counted at least ten times. This chain connects TRBV7-3 to TRBJ2-7; TRBD1 is a possible D gene (5 bases). Germline CDR1 reads SGHTA; CDR2 reads FQGTGA. This CDR3 is 15 amino acids long. V lost 1 base and J lost 0, with 10 bases in between. For the CDR3, the DNA is TGTGCCAGCAGCTTAAGGGGCGGCAGCTCCTACGAGCAGTACTTC. Amino acid sequence: CASSLRGGSSYEQYF.